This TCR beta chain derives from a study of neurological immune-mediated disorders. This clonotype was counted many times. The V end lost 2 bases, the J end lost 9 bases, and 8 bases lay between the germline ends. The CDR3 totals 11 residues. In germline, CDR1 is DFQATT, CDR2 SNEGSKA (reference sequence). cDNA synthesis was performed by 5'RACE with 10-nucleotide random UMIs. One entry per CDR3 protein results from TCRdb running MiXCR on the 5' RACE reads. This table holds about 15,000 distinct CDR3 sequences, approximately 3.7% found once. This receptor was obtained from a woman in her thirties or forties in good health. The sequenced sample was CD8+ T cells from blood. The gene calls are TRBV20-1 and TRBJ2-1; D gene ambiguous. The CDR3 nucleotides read TGCAGTGCTAGAATTAGCCCTGAGCAGTTCTTC. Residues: CSARISPEQFF.